Many counts were recorded for the clone carrying this T cell receptor beta chain. The antigen is unknown. Single viable CD3+CD4+CD8-CD45RO+ cells were sorted as the memory CD4+ T cells. Serum IgG to CMV pp150, pp28, p38 and p52 defined serostatus. These data originate in a study of memory CD4+ T cells and cytomegalovirus serostatus. Overall study context: Healthy Belgian adult donors included fewer than 10 CMV-positive and 20 to 30 CMV-negative people. Study-level points and caveats: Of roughly 180 reported CMV TCRbeta sequences, under 70 were found in memory CD4+ repertoires.

Authors' data handling: Out-of-frame sequences were removed, leaving 2 million or so distinct TCRbeta sequences. The assay was immunoSEQ multiplex PCR, and TCRdb's table has in-frame clones only and misses some. D and trimming were read from the DNA, whereas the V and J calls and clone size are those reported in that table. This sample carries under 75,000 clones, around 80% of them seen once, and the ten largest clones take less than 0.6%. This receptor was identified in an adult in good health and CMV-seronegative. Some clones in this sample may be carry-over from other donors' samples. The sequenced sample consisted of memory CD4+ T cells from blood.

This CDR3 is CASSGNTRSNTEAFF. CDR3 nucleotide sequence: TGTGCCAGCAGCGGAAACACTAGGTCGAACACTGAAGCTTTCTTT. The V gene is TRBV6-5, the J gene TRBJ1-1; D unclear. The CDR3 contains 15 residues. Deletions cut 6 bases from V and 1 base from J, with 15 bases between. CDR1 is MNHEY and CDR2 is SVGAGI in the germline V gene.